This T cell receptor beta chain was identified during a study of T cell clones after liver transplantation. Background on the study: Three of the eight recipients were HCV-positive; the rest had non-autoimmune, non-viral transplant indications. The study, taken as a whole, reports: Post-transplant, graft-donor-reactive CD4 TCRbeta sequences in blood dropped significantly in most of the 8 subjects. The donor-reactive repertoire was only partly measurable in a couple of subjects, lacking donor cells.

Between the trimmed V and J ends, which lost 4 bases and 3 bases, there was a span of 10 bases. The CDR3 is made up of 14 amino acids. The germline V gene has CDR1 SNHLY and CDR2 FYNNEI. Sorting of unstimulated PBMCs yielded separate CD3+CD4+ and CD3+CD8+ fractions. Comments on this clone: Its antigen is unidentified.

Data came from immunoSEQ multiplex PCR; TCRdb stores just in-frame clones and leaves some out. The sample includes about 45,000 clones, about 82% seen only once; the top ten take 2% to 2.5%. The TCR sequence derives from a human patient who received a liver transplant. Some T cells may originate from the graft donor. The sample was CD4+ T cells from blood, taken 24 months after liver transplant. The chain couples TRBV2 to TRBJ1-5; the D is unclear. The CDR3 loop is CASSAGSNNQPQHF. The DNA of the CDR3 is TGTGCCAGCAGTGCCGGCAGCAACAATCAGCCCCAGCATTTT.